This TCR beta chain is drawn from a study of T cell repertoires in cytomegalovirus infection. Study results and caveats: Clonotypes of TCR beta that were HLA-C-restricted and CMV-specific dominated the ex vivo response.

TCRdb reprocessed the reads with MiXCR, giving one entry per CDR3 protein. Of about 740,000 distinct CDR3 sequences in the sample, 35% were seen once. On this clonotype: What it recognizes is unknown.

The CDR3 loop spans 11 amino acids. Trimming removed 5 bases at V and 4 bases at J, with 5 bases between. Germline CDR1 ENHRY, CDR2 SYGVKD. The rearrangement uses TRBV10-3 and TRBJ2-5, with D unresolved. The sample consisted of PBMCs. The receptor was derived from a human donor in good health (CMV status not recorded). Some clones in this sample may be carry-over from other donors' samples. The CDR3 DNA reads TGTGCCATCAGTATCGGAGAGACCCAGTACTTC. This translates into CAISIGETQYF.